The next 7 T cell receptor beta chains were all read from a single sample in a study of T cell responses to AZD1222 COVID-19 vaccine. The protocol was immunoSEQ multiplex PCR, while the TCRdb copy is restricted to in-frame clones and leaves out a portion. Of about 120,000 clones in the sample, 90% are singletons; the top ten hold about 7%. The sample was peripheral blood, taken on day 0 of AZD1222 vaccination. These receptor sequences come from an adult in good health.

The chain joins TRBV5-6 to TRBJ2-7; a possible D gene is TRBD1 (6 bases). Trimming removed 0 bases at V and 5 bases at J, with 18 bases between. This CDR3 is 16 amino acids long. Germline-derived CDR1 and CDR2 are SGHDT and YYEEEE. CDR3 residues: CASSLGGGRPADEQYF. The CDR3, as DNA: TGTGCCAGCAGCTTGGGTGGGGGCAGGCCGGCGGACGAGCAGTACTTC.

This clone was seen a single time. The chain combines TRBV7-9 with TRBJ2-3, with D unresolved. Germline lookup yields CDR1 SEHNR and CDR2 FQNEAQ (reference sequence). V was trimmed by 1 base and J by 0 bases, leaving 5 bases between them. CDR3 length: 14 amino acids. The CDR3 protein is CASSLVGSTDTQYF. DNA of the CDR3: TGTGCCAGCAGCTTAGTAGGTAGCACAGATACGCAGTATTTT.

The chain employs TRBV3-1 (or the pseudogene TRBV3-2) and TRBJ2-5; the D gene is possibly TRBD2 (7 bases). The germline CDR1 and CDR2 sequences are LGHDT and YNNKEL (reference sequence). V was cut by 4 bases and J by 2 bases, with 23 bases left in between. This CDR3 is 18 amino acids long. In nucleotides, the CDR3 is TGTGCCAGCAGCCTAGGGGGGGCAGGGAATTGGGGACAAGAGACCCAGTACTTC. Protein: CASSLGGAGNWGQETQYF.

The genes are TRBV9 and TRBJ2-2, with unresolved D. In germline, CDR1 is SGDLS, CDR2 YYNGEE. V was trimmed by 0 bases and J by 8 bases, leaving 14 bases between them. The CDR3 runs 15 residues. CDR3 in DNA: TGTGCCAGCAGCGTAGAAGGCCGTTTAGGAGGGGAGCTGTTTTTT. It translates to CASSVEGRLGGELFF.

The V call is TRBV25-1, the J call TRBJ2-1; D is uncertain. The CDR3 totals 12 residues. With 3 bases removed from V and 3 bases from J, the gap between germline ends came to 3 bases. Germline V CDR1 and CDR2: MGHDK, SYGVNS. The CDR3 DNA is TGTGCCAGCAGTGAGGACTACAATGAGCAGTTCTTC. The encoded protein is CASSEDYNEQFF.

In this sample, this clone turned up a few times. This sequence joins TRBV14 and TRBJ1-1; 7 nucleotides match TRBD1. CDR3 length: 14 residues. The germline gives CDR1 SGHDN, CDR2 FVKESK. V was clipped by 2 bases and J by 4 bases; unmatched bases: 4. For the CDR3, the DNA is TGTGCCAGCAGCCAATACAGGGGTGTCACTGAAGCTTTCTTT. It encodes CASSQYRGVTEAFF.

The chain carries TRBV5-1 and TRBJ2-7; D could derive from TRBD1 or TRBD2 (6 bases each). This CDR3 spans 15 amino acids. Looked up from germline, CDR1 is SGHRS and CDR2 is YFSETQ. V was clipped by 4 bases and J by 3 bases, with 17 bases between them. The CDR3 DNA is TGCGCCAGCAGCCCTAGTGGGGGGCTACTCTACGAGCAGTACTTC. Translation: CASSPSGGLLYEQYF.